The 22 T cell receptor beta chains given below trace back to one sample, sequenced in a study of shared clonotypes between healthy human individuals. Measured with immunoSEQ multiplex PCR; TCRdb has only the in-frame clones, and not every one. There are some 2.3 million clones in the sample; approximately 93% occur only once, and under 0.45% lies in the top ten. The source material was naive CD4+ T cells from PBMCs. The sample's subset: CD45RA+ positively selected. These receptors all come from a man aged 18 to 29 in good health. Some clones in this sample may be carry-over from other donors' samples.

This rearrangement joins TRBV6-1 to TRBJ1-2, with TRBD1 matching 8 bases. The germline V gene has CDR1 MNHNS and CDR2 SASEGT. The V gene end was trimmed by 0 bases and the J gene end by 8 bases; junction bases not matched to a gene: 5. This CDR3 has 14 residues. The chain's CDR3 is CASSEADRVRGYTF. CDR3 nucleotide sequence: TGTGCCAGCAGTGAAGCGGACAGGGTGAGGGGCTACACCTTC.

The J gene is TRBJ1-1, the V gene TRBV6-5; no definite D call. CDR3 length: 15 residues. The V gene lost 1 base and the J gene lost 4 bases, with 13 bases spanning the gap. Germline V gene sequence: CDR1 MNHEY, CDR2 SVGAGI. CDR3 nucleotides: TGTGCCAGCAGTTACTGGTCCCATGGTGGCACTGAAGCTTTCTTT. Residues: CASSYWSHGGTEAFF.

This chain connects TRBV29-1 to TRBJ2-2; perhaps TRBD2 as D (6 bases). V dropped 0 bases and J dropped 1 base, with 9 bases sitting between them. Germline CDR1 reads SQVTM; CDR2 reads ANQGSEA. This CDR3 has 15 amino acids. The CDR3, as DNA: TGCAGCGTTGAAGATAAGGAGGGGAACACCGGGGAGCTGTTTTTT. Residues: CSVEDKEGNTGELFF.

This chain joins TRBV10-3 and TRBJ1-6; 9 nucleotides line up with TRBD1. Germline V gene lookup returns CDR1 ENHRY and CDR2 SYGVKD. This CDR3 has 15 amino acids. V trimming: 8 bases; J trimming: 7 bases; junction bases outside the gene matches: 9. CDR3 residues: CAILPPGTGNSPLHF. The CDR3 nucleotides read TGTGCCATCCTCCCACCCGGGACAGGGAATTCACCCCTCCACTTT.

This clone has a single count. The gene calls are TRBV5-1 and TRBJ2-5; TRBD2 agrees at 7 bases. Germline V gives CDR1 SGHRS, CDR2 YFSETQ. The CDR3 loop spans 14 amino acids. The J segment lost 2 bases and the V segment lost 3 bases, leaving 4 bases of the junction unmatched. This CDR3 reads CASSSGTTQETQYF. DNA for the CDR3: TGCGCCAGCAGCTCCGGGACTACTCAAGAGACCCAGTACTTC.

The J gene is TRBJ1-1, the V gene TRBV19; weak D call: TRBD1 (6 bases). Trimming left V 5 bases short and J 0 bases short, with 13 bases between. The CDR3 contains 15 residues. Germline CDR1 LNHDA, CDR2 SQIVND (reference sequence). CDR3: CASSGWTAMNTEAFF. In nucleotides, the CDR3 is TGTGCCAGTAGTGGCTGGACAGCTATGAACACTGAAGCTTTCTTT.

The chain has TRBV5-5 and TRBJ2-3, with 8 nucleotides matching TRBD1. CDR1 and CDR2 (germline): SGHKS, YYEKEE (reference sequence). The CDR3 is 16 residues long. J lost 2 bases, V lost 1 base, and 6 bases had no gene match. The CDR3 sequence is CASSLLQGALTDTQYF. In DNA form, the CDR3 reads TGTGCCAGCAGCTTGTTGCAGGGGGCCCTCACAGATACGCAGTATTTT.

This chain links TRBV6-5 with TRBJ2-5, with D perhaps being TRBD1 or TRBD2 (5 bases each). Deletions cut 0 bases from V and 4 bases from J, with 12 bases between. CDR3 length: 15 amino acids. Germline lookup yields CDR1 MNHEY and CDR2 SVGAGI. Here the CDR3 DNA reads TGTGCCAGCAGTTACTCGAGAGGGGATCGAGAGACCCAGTACTTC. Its protein is CASSYSRGDRETQYF.

The chain employs TRBV2 and TRBJ2-5; D gene unclear. The V and J ends lost 3 bases and 5 bases respectively, with 10 bases between them. This CDR3 contains 13 residues. From germline, CDR1 is SNHLY and CDR2 FYNNEI. The CDR3 region is CASSEGYTETQYF. CDR3 nucleotides: TGTGCCAGCAGTGAGGGATACACGGAGACCCAGTACTTC.

J is TRBJ2-3 and V is TRBV9, with D possibly TRBD2 on 6 matching bases. V lost 4 bases to trimming and J lost 2 bases, with 14 bases between them. CDR1 and CDR2 from the germline V gene are SGDLS and YYNGEE. The CDR3 runs 15 residues. CDR3 protein: CASSPIAAFTDTQYF. The CDR3 coding sequence is TGTGCCAGCAGCCCGATAGCGGCCTTCACAGATACGCAGTATTTT.

The CDR3: CATSRVRQSGNTIYF. In DNA form, the CDR3 reads TGTGCCACCAGCAGAGTTCGTCAGTCTGGAAACACCATATATTTT. The chain recombines TRBV15 with TRBJ1-3; D ambiguous. V was cut by 1 base and J by 1 base, with 8 bases left in between. The CDR3 runs to 15 residues. From germline, CDR1 is LNHNV and CDR2 YYDKDF (reference sequence). The full variable domain, completed using reference TRBV15 and TRBJ1-3, is DAMVIQNPRYQVTQFGKPVTLSCSQTLNHNVMYWYQQKSSQAPKLLFHYYDKDFNNEADTPDNFQSRRPNTSFCFLDIRSPGLGDTAMYLCATSRVRQSGNTIYFGEGSWLTVV.

The V call is TRBV5-1, the J call TRBJ1-4; 7 nucleotides line up with TRBD1. The germline V gene encodes CDR1 SGHRS and CDR2 YFSETQ. V lost 0 bases, J lost 0 bases, and 8 bases stayed unmatched. There are 18 residues in the CDR3. CDR3 nucleotide sequence: TGCGCCAGCAGCTTGGGCCGGGACAGCTTTGCAACTAATGAAAAACTGTTTTTT. Translated, it gives CASSLGRDSFATNEKLFF.

This chain joins TRBV11-2 and TRBJ1-4; D unresolved. Germline V gene sequence: CDR1 SGHAT, CDR2 FQNNGV. Deletions cut 1 base from V and 4 bases from J, with 4 bases between. There are 13 residues in the CDR3. The CDR3: CASSLVYNEKLFF. CDR3 DNA sequence: TGTGCCAGCAGCTTAGTGTATAATGAAAAACTGTTTTTT.

The chain employs TRBV12-1 and TRBJ2-5; the table calls TRBD1, which could not be checked here. TRBV12-1 is flagged as a pseudogene. This CDR3 has 15 amino acids. The DNA for the CDR3 is TGTGCCAGCAGCCGTTTCCAGGAAAGAGAAGAGACCCAGTACTTC. Translated: CASSRFQEREETQYF.

Notes on this clone: The identical CDR3 is also encoded by other nucleotide sequences in the sample. The gene calls are TRBV5-1 and TRBJ2-2; 10 bases are shared with TRBD1. The CDR3 is 14 amino acids. The germline V gene encodes CDR1 SGHRS and CDR2 YFSETQ. J gave up 6 bases and V 2 bases, and 1 base lay outside the gene matches. The CDR3 is CASSLGTGAGELFF. The CDR3 DNA reads TGCGCCAGCAGCTTAGGGACAGGGGCCGGGGAGCTGTTTTTT.

As concerns this clone: The junction departs from the called germline gene at one end, perhaps through a read error. The chain combines TRBV6-5 with TRBJ1-5; TRBD1 aligns across 8 bases. The CDR3 has 14 residues. Germline V gene sequence: CDR1 MNHEY, CDR2 SVGAGI. CDR3 DNA sequence: TGTGCCGGCAGTACAGGGGGATTGAATCAGCCCCAGCATTTT. This sequence encodes CAGSTGGLNQPQHF.

The rearrangement joins TRBV7-9 to TRBJ1-2; 7 bases fit TRBD1. Germline V gene sequence: CDR1 SEHNR, CDR2 FQNEAQ (reference sequence). This CDR3 comprises 15 residues. V shed 3 bases and J 6 bases; nucleotides not matched to a gene: 10. Written as DNA, the CDR3 is TGTGCCAGCAGCTTGACTACAGGGGCGATAAATGGCTACACCTTC. Encoded protein: CASSLTTGAINGYTF.

This clone has only a few counts. This chain joins TRBV6-5 and TRBJ2-7; 10 positions match TRBD2. Trimming removed 2 bases from V and 11 bases from J; junction bases left unmatched: 3. CDR3 length: 12 amino acids. Germline CDR1 MNHEY, CDR2 SVGAGI. CDR3 sequence (DNA): TGTGCCAGCAGTTACCTAGCGGGAGCTGAGTACTTC. Amino acids: CASSYLAGAEYF.

In this sample, this clone turned up once. The chain recombines TRBV7-2 with TRBJ2-2; D is ambiguous. The germline V gene has CDR1 SGHTA and CDR2 FQGNSA. V was cut by 2 bases and J by 2 bases, with 9 bases left in between. The CDR3 totals 15 residues. The CDR3 region is CASSLLTVNTGELFF. The CDR3 coding sequence is TGTGCCAGCAGCTTATTGACTGTAAACACCGGGGAGCTGTTTTTT.

This clone was counted a few times. V gene TRBV6-6 combines with J gene TRBJ1-1; 7 bases are shared with TRBD1. This CDR3 spans 13 amino acids. CDR1 MNHNY and CDR2 SVGAGI come from the germline V gene (reference sequence). V was clipped by 10 bases and J by 6 bases; unmatched bases: 11. In DNA form, the CDR3 reads TGTGCCACCCACGGACAGGTTTACGCTGAAGCTTTCTTT. As protein: CATHGQVYAEAFF.

The chain carries TRBV5-8 and TRBJ2-5; possible D gene TRBD2, 5 bases. V lost 3 bases and J 1 base, leaving 13 bases between the germline ends. The germline CDR1 and CDR2 sequences are SGHTS and YDEGEE. The CDR3 is made up of 15 amino acids. The CDR3 loop reads CASSSGLAGQETQYF. DNA for the CDR3: TGTGCCAGCAGCTCCGGACTTGCGGGCCAAGAGACCCAGTACTTC.

The chain links TRBV14 to TRBJ2-2, with 9 bases lining up with TRBD1. This CDR3 region has 18 residues. The V gene end was trimmed by 2 bases and the J gene end by 5 bases; junction bases not matched to a gene: 12. Germline CDR1 and CDR2: SGHDN and FVKESK. This CDR3 reads CASSQYTGGRSFTGELFF. The CDR3 DNA reads TGTGCCAGCAGCCAATACACAGGGGGCCGATCCTTTACCGGGGAGCTGTTTTTT.